Below are 4 T cell receptor beta chains sequenced from a single sample in a study of T cells after yellow fever vaccination. MiXCR, applied by TCRdb to the 5' RACE reads, yields one record per CDR3 protein. Of 450,000 to 550,000 distinct CDR3 sequences listed, less than 25% were seen once; the top ten hold about 15%. The sequencing here drew on PBMCs, taken more than 20 days after the first yellow fever vaccination. Receptor source: a man in his late teens or twenties who received the YFV17D yellow fever vaccine.

Only a few counts were recorded for this clonotype. V and J are TRBV6-6 and TRBJ1-5; D ambiguous. The CDR3 has 11 residues. CDR1 is MNHNY, CDR2 SVGAGI, per germline (reference sequence). This chain's CDR3 is CASQENQPQHF. The CDR3 DNA reads as TGTGCTAGCCAAGAGAATCAGCCCCAGCATTTT.

The J gene is TRBJ2-3, the V gene TRBV5-1; D gene ambiguous. This CDR3 contains 11 residues. Germline lookup yields CDR1 SGHRS and CDR2 YFSETQ. V was cut by 4 bases and J by 8 bases, with 8 bases left in between. CDR3 sequence reads: CASSRVGTQYF. CDR3 coding DNA: TGCGCCAGCAGCAGGGTTGGTACGCAGTATTTT.

This clonotype was counted between two and nine times. J is TRBJ1-3 and V is TRBV6-2 or TRBV6-3; 7 bases agree with TRBD1. In germline, CDR1 is MNHEY, CDR2 SVGEGT. V was clipped by 4 bases and J by 2 bases; unmatched bases: 8. The CDR3 loop spans 16 amino acids. CDR3 region: CASSWRTGVTGNTIYF. The CDR3 DNA sequence: TGTGCCAGCAGTTGGAGAACAGGGGTCACTGGAAACACCATATATTTT.

This clonotype was seen only a few times. The chain is built from TRBV14 and TRBJ2-7; D unresolved. The CDR3 covers 13 residues. Germline CDR1 is SGHDN and CDR2 is FVKESK. The germline V and J ends were trimmed by 6 bases and 1 base, with 10 bases remaining between them. CDR3 DNA sequence: TGTGCCAGCAGTTCAGTATATTCCTACGAGCAGTACTTC. Residues: CASSSVYSYEQYF.